Below are 20 T cell receptor beta chains sequenced from a single sample in a study of OX40 agonist ivuxolimab in advanced cancers. Some clones are missing from TCRdb's copy, which holds only in-frame ones; the method was immunoSEQ multiplex PCR. This repertoire shows 70,000 to 85,000 clones, 75% to 90% found once; its top ten account for 1.3%. The specimen comprised CD4+ or CD8+ T cells sorted from blood, sampled in a trial of the OX40 agonist ivuxolimab. Every receptor here comes from an adult with an advanced solid tumor such as melanoma, head and neck, liver or kidney cancer.

This clone was seen a few times. The chain recombines TRBV5-1 with TRBJ2-7; TRBD1 aligns across 7 bases. Germline V lookup: CDR1 SGHRS, CDR2 YFSETQ. This CDR3 has 15 amino acids. V was clipped by 1 base and J by 0 bases; unmatched bases: 4. The CDR3 sequence: CASSLTGTDSYEQYF. The CDR3, as DNA: TGCGCCAGCAGCTTGACCGGGACAGACTCCTACGAGCAGTACTTC.

The chain recombines TRBV6-1 with TRBJ1-1, with a possible D match to TRBD1 (6 bases). V was clipped by 8 bases and J by 5 bases, with 18 bases between them. The CDR3 extends over 14 amino acids. Germline V gives CDR1 MNHNS, CDR2 SASEGT. The CDR3 protein is CASLEPGHSTEAFF. CDR3 DNA sequence: TGTGCCAGCCTGGAGCCGGGACACTCGACTGAAGCTTTCTTT.

Turning to this clone: The junction does not match germline at one end; this may be a read error. This rearrangement joins TRBV11-3 to TRBJ2-5; a possible D gene is TRBD2 (7 bases). Germline V lookup: CDR1 SGHNT, CDR2 YENEEA. The CDR3 has 11 amino acids. The CDR3 is CARRGGETQYF. CDR3 DNA: TGTGCCCGCAGGGGAGGGGAGACCCAGTACTTC.

The chain employs TRBV11-1 and TRBJ1-1, with D possibly TRBD1 on 5 matching bases. The CDR3 consists of 17 residues. Trimming removed 1 base at V and 0 bases at J, with 15 bases between. Per germline, CDR1 SGHAT and CDR2 FQDESV (reference sequence). The CDR3 loop is CASSLGSPWGVNTEAFF. In nucleotides, the CDR3 is TGTGCCAGCAGCTTAGGTAGCCCCTGGGGGGTGAACACTGAAGCTTTCTTT.

The gene calls are TRBV30 and TRBJ2-1; 11 bases align to TRBD1. There are 13 residues in the CDR3. V lost 2 bases and J lost 7; bases outside the gene matches: 1. Germline CDR1 GTSNPN, CDR2 SVGIG (reference sequence). The CDR3 coding sequence is TGTGCCTGGAGTCGGGACAGGGGGAATGAGCAGTTCTTC. This translates into CAWSRDRGNEQFF.

This clone appeared once. This chain connects TRBV4-2 to TRBJ2-5, with TRBD1 matching over 9 bases. From germline, CDR1 is LGHNA and CDR2 YNFKEQ. V lost 1 base, J lost 4 bases, and 7 bases stayed unmatched. The CDR3 has 16 residues. CDR3 residues: CASSQGGQGQAETQYF. CDR3 bases: TGTGCCAGCAGCCAAGGGGGACAGGGCCAAGCAGAGACCCAGTACTTC.

The chain employs TRBV5-6 and TRBJ1-1; D unresolved. The CDR3 totals 13 residues. CDR1 is SGHDT and CDR2 is YYEEEE in the germline V gene. V gave up 4 bases and J gave up 10 bases, with 17 bases separating them. The CDR3 spells CASSTQQTSRAFF. The CDR3 coding sequence is TGTGCCAGCAGCACCCAGCAGACCAGCAGAGCTTTCTTT. Full variable domain (outside the CDR3, taken from reference TRBV5-6 and TRBJ1-1): DAGVTQSPTHLIKTRGQQVTLRCSPKSGHDTVSWYQQALGQGPQFIFQYYEEEERQRGNFPDRFSGHQFPNYSSELNVNALLLGDSALYLCASSTQQTSRAFFGQGTRLTVV.

In DNA form, the CDR3 reads TGCAGCGTTGAAAAGGGGGTGGGAAACATTCAGTACTTC. Its protein product is CSVEKGVGNIQYF. This sequence joins TRBV29-1 and TRBJ2-4; possible D gene TRBD1, 6 bases. The V end was cut by 2 bases, the J end by 6 bases, with 11 bases between. CDR1 SQVTM and CDR2 ANQGSEA come from the germline V gene. This CDR3 is 13 amino acids long.

The genes are TRBV29-1 and TRBJ2-3, with a tentative D call TRBD1 (6 bases). In germline, CDR1 is SQVTM, CDR2 ANQGSEA. Trimming left V 7 bases short and J 4 bases short, with 12 bases between. This CDR3 has 12 amino acids. CDR3 sequence: CSGLQGADTQYF. In DNA, the CDR3 is TGCAGCGGTCTACAGGGAGCAGATACGCAGTATTTT.

The rearrangement uses TRBV5-1 and TRBJ2-7; D gene unclear. Germline-derived CDR1 and CDR2 are SGHRS and YFSETQ. The CDR3 is 14 residues long. The V gene lost 1 base and the J gene lost 2 bases, with 10 bases spanning the gap. CDR3 sequence (DNA): TGCGCCAGCAGCTTGAGATCACCGGCCTACGAGCAGTACTTC. Its protein product is CASSLRSPAYEQYF.

This clone has just one count. This rearrangement joins TRBV28 to TRBJ1-5, with TRBD1 as a possible D gene (5 bases). V lost 5 bases to trimming and J lost 7 bases, with 9 bases between them. From germline, CDR1 is MDHEN and CDR2 SYDVKM. The CDR3 length is 12 residues. The CDR3 nucleotides are TGTGCCAGCAGTATCAGGGTCCAGCCCCAGCATTTT. Translated: CASSIRVQPQHF. Based on the CDR3 plus reference TRBV28 and TRBJ1-5, the full variable domain is DVKVTQSSRYLVKRTGEKVFLECVQDMDHENMFWYRQDPGLGLRLIYFSYDVKMKEKGDIPEGYSVSREKKERFSLILESASTNQTSMYLCASSIRVQPQHFGDGTRLSIL.

J is TRBJ2-7 and V is TRBV7-9; D remains unclear. The CDR3 extends over 14 amino acids. Trimming took off 4 bases at V and 5 bases at J, with 15 bases between the two ends. Germline V gene lookup returns CDR1 SEHNR and CDR2 FQNEAQ (reference sequence). The CDR3 DNA reads TGTGCCAGCAGCTCTGGGGAAGGTCATAACGAGCAGTACTTC. It codes for CASSSGEGHNEQYF.

This chain joins TRBV6-6 and TRBJ2-1; D remains ambiguous. Germline CDR1 reads MNHNY; CDR2 reads SVGAGI (reference sequence). The CDR3 extends over 13 amino acids. The V end lost 6 bases, the J end lost 0 bases, and 6 bases lay between the germline ends. In DNA, the CDR3 is TGTGCCAGCAGGGATAACTCCTACAATGAGCAGTTCTTC. It translates to CASRDNSYNEQFF.

This chain joins TRBV28 and TRBJ1-5; D is undetermined. The V and J ends lost 1 base and 0 bases respectively, with 10 bases between them. Per the germline V gene, CDR1 is MDHEN and CDR2 is SYDVKM. The CDR3 sequence is 16 residues long. In DNA, the CDR3 is TGTGCCAGCAGTTTATCCCCCAGACATAGCAATCAGCCCCAGCATTTT. Translated: CASSLSPRHSNQPQHF.

The chain joins TRBV18 to TRBJ2-5; TRBD1 aligns across 8 bases. The CDR3 runs to 14 residues. The germline V gene encodes CDR1 KGHSH and CDR2 LQKENI. Losses at the gene ends were 1 base for V and 4 bases for J; bases not matched to a gene: 2. CDR3 sequence (DNA): TGTGCCAGCTCACCACGGACAGGGTCAGAGACCCAGTACTTC. Encoded protein: CASSPRTGSETQYF.

The chain joins TRBV5-4 to TRBJ1-3; D not resolved. CDR1 SGHNT and CDR2 YYREEE come from the germline V gene (reference sequence). The V end lost 4 bases, the J end lost 0 bases, and 14 bases lay between the germline ends. The CDR3 runs to 16 residues. The CDR3 loop is CASSVFGGSSGNTIYF. Written as DNA, the CDR3 is TGTGCCAGCAGCGTCTTCGGCGGGTCCTCTGGAAACACCATATATTTT.

This chain joins TRBV9 and TRBJ1-2; 10 bases line up with TRBD1. The germline gives CDR1 SGDLS, CDR2 YYNGEE. V gave up 4 bases and J gave up 5 bases; unmatched junction bases: 8. The CDR3 is 15 amino acids. The CDR3 reads CASSSRGTGDYGYTF. CDR3 nucleotides: TGTGCCAGCAGCTCCCGCGGGACAGGGGATTATGGCTACACCTTC.

This rearrangement joins TRBV10-2 to TRBJ2-3, with TRBD1 as a possible D gene (6 bases). From germline, CDR1 is WSHSY and CDR2 SAAADI. The CDR3 runs to 16 residues. V dropped 4 bases and J dropped 5 bases, with 19 bases sitting between them. CDR3 region: CASSGGQSPGVDTQYF. The CDR3 DNA sequence: TGCGCCAGCAGTGGGGGGCAGTCGCCCGGGGTAGATACGCAGTATTTT.

This clone was detected only once. This chain joins TRBV15 and TRBJ1-5; no definite D call. The CDR3 has 10 residues. Trimming took off 8 bases at V and 7 bases at J, with 6 bases between the two ends. Germline V gene sequence: CDR1 LNHNV, CDR2 YYDKDF (reference sequence). CDR3 nucleotide sequence: TGTGCCACCTTTGAGCAGCCCCAGCATTTT. This encodes CATFEQPQHF.

This clone occurred once. This sequence joins TRBV5-1 and TRBJ1-5, with D possibly TRBD1 on 5 matching bases. The CDR3 sequence is 14 residues long. The V end lost 4 bases, the J end lost 2 bases, and 10 bases lay between the germline ends. Germline V gene lookup returns CDR1 SGHRS and CDR2 YFSETQ. The CDR3 reads CASSPAGGNQPQHF. CDR3 DNA: TGCGCCAGCAGCCCGGCGGGGGGCAATCAGCCCCAGCATTTT.